These T cell receptor beta chains were read from a single sample in a study of blood T cells in healthy people across ages. Using its own MiXCR run on the 5' RACE reads, TCRdb lists one record per CDR3 protein. This table has 1.5 million to 2 million distinct CDR3 sequences, roughly 50% appearing once. What was sequenced was blood. The source of these receptors is a woman aged 40 to 50 in good health. The CDR3 runs from the conserved cysteine through the conserved F or W. Each record gives: V gene, clone size, D gene, J gene, CDR3 DNA, CDR3 protein. D genes are given only for firm matches. Where a row states a size, it is once, few, many or the class of an expanded clone; other rows omit it.

V gene: TRBV20-1
clone size: once
D gene: TRBD1
J gene: TRBJ1-1
CDR3 DNA: TGCAGTGCTAGAGGGGTTAAAAGACAGGGAGGGCACACTGAAGCTTTCTTT
CDR3 protein: CSARGVKRQGGHTEAFF

V gene: TRBV4-1
clone size: once
D gene: NA
J gene: TRBJ1-6
CDR3 DNA: TGCGCCAGCAGCCAGACCCCAGGAAGCTCACCCCTCCACTTT
CDR3 protein: CASSQTPGSSPLHF

V gene: TRBV7-3
clone size: NA
D gene: NA
J gene: TRBJ1-6
CDR3 DNA: TGTGCCAGCAGCTTAAAGGCGGATTCTTCACCCCTCCACTTT
CDR3 protein: CASSLKADSSPLHF

V gene: TRBV11-2
clone size: NA
D gene: NA
J gene: TRBJ2-1
CDR3 DNA: TGTGCCAGCAGCTTAAGGGGGGACGGATACAATGAGCAGTTCTTC
CDR3 protein: CASSLRGDGYNEQFF

V gene: TRBV6-5
clone size: NA
D gene: NA
J gene: TRBJ2-7
CDR3 DNA: TGTGCCAGCAGTACCCCAGTGGCAGGACGGGCCTACGAGCAGTACTTC
CDR3 protein: CASSTPVAGRAYEQYF

V gene: TRBV7-2
clone size: NA
D gene: NA
J gene: TRBJ2-2
CDR3 DNA: TGTGCCAGCGCAGCACGTGGGGCCGGGGAGCTGTTTTTT
CDR3 protein: CASAARGAGELFF

V gene: TRBV6-4
clone size: few
D gene: TRBD1
J gene: TRBJ2-2
CDR3 DNA: TGTGCCAGCAGTCAACAGGGGGCCGCCACCGGGGAGCTGTTTTTT
CDR3 protein: CASSQQGAATGELFF

V gene: TRBV19
clone size: NA
D gene: TRBD1
J gene: TRBJ2-1
CDR3 DNA: TGTGCCAGTAATCCGGGACAGACATACAATGAGCAGTTCTTC
CDR3 protein: CASNPGQTYNEQFF

V gene: TRBV5-1
clone size: NA
D gene: TRBD1
J gene: TRBJ1-2
CDR3 DNA: TGCGCCAGCAGCGACAGGGGTACCTATGGCTACACCTTC
CDR3 protein: CASSDRGTYGYTF

V gene: TRBV20-1
clone size: NA
D gene: NA
J gene: TRBJ2-5
CDR3 DNA: TGCAGTGCTAGTCCACAGGGAAGCGGAGAGACCCAGTACTTC
CDR3 protein: CSASPQGSGETQYF

V gene: TRBV6-2/TRBV6-3
clone size: NA
D gene: TRBD1
J gene: TRBJ1-2
CDR3 DNA: TGTGCCAGCAGTTACTACAGGGGGCACTCCTATGGCTACACCTTC
CDR3 protein: CASSYYRGHSYGYTF

V gene: TRBV27
clone size: NA
D gene: TRBD1
J gene: TRBJ1-2
CDR3 DNA: TGTGCCAGCAGTTTAGGTGTCGACAGGGACTATGGCTACACCTTC
CDR3 protein: CASSLGVDRDYGYTF

V gene: TRBV7-2
clone size: NA
D gene: NA
J gene: TRBJ2-1
CDR3 DNA: TGTGCCAGCAGCTTAAGACACGGGGTAGGGGGGGGACAAGTCAACAATGAGCAGTTCTTC
CDR3 protein: CASSLRHGVGGGQVNNEQFF

V gene: TRBV16
clone size: NA
D gene: NA
J gene: TRBJ2-7
CDR3 DNA: TGTGCCAGCAGCCAATTCGTCGGTGATCCATCCTACGAGCAGTACTTC
CDR3 protein: CASSQFVGDPSYEQYF

V gene: TRBV6-5
clone size: few
D gene: TRBD2
J gene: TRBJ2-1
CDR3 DNA: TGTGCCAGCAGTTACCTAGGGACTAGCGGGGATAGCTCCTACAATGAGCAGTTCTTC
CDR3 protein: CASSYLGTSGDSSYNEQFF